The entry below gives a single T cell receptor beta chain sequence along with its context. Its cognate antigen is unknown. Method: immunoSEQ multiplex PCR; TCRdb's copy keeps in-frame clones and lacks some. Among approximately 100,000 clones listed, around nine tenths were seen once. Germline V gene sequence: CDR1 SGHTA, CDR2 FQGTGA. The CDR3 extends over 15 amino acids. Trimming took off 1 base at V and 6 bases at J, with 14 bases between the two ends. This record belongs to a study of T cell responses to AZD1222 COVID-19 vaccine. Study conclusions and caveats: It was only after the peak T cell response that any repertoires were sampled.

This receptor was taken from an adult in good health. The sample in question was peripheral blood, obtained on day 0 of AZD1222 vaccination. The chain carries TRBV7-3 and TRBJ2-3; D ambiguous. This CDR3 reads CASSLNAAAADTQYF. DNA for the CDR3: TGTGCCAGCAGCTTAAATGCCGCCGCGGCCGATACGCAGTATTTT.